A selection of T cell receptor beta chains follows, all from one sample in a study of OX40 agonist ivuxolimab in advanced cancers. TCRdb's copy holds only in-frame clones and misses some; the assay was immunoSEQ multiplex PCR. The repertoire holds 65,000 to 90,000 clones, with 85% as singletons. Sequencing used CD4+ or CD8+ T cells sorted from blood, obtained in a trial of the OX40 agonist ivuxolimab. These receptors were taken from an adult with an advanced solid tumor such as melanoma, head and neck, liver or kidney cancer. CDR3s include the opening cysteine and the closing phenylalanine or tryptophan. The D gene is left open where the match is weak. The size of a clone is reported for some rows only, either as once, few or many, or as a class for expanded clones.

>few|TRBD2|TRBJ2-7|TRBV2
CASSLKSAGGYEQYF
TGTGCCAGCAGCTTGAAATCCGCGGGGGGCTACGAGCAGTACTTC
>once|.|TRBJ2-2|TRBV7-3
CASSLLGSNTGELFF
TGTGCCAGCAGCTTACTAGGGTCGAACACCGGGGAGCTGTTTTTT
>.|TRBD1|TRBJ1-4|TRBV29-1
CSVAGQGDEKLFF
TGCAGCGTTGCGGGACAGGGTGATGAAAAACTGTTTTTT
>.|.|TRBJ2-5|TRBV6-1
CASSLNRGVQETQYF
TGTGCCAGCAGCCTAAACCGGGGAGTCCAAGAGACCCAGTACTTC
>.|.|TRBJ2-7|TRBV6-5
CASSGQGPGEQYF
TGTGCCAGCAGTGGTCAAGGGCCAGGCGAGCAGTACTTC
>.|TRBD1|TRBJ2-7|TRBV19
CASSISPPQTGGVYEQYF
TGTGCCAGTAGTATTTCTCCCCCCCAGACAGGGGGCGTTTACGAGCAGTACTTC
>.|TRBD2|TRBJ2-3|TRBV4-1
CASSQDRTSGRASTDTQYF
TGCGCCAGCAGCCAAGATCGGACTAGCGGGAGAGCTAGCACAGATACGCAGTATTTT
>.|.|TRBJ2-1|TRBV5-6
CASSSLSSYNEQFF
TGTGCCAGCAGCTCTCTATCCTCCTACAATGAGCAGTTCTTC
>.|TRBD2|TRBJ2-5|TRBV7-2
CASSFDSGRAEETQYF
TGTGCCAGCAGCTTTGATAGCGGGAGGGCCGAAGAGACCCAGTACTTC
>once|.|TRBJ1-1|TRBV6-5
CASGYYTDTEAFF
TGTGCCAGCGGCTATTACACGGACACTGAAGCTTTCTTT
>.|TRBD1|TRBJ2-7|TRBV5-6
CASSLARQGAHWEQYF
TGTGCCAGCAGCTTGGCCAGACAGGGGGCCCACTGGGAGCAGTACTTC
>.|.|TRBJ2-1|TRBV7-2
CASRRTGGNNEQFF
TGTGCCAGCAGACGGACTGGGGGTAACAATGAGCAGTTCTTC
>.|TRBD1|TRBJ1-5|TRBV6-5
CASSSLSRDRSQPQHF
TGTGCCAGCAGTTCTTTGTCCCGGGACAGATCTCAGCCCCAGCATTTT
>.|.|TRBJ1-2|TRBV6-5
CASRRLPGTNYGYTF
TGTGCCAGCAGACGTCTTCCCGGGACTAACTATGGCTACACCTTC
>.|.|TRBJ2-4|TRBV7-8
CASSLAEDKNIQYF
TGTGCCAGCAGCTTAGCAGAAGACAAAAACATTCAGTACTTC
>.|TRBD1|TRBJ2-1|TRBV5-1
CASSLGQGAGDEQFF
TGCGCCAGCAGCTTGGGACAGGGGGCTGGGGATGAGCAGTTCTTC
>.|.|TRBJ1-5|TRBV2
CASSEVRLKGGQPQHF
TGTGCCAGCAGTGAAGTTAGATTGAAGGGAGGCCAGCCCCAGCATTTT
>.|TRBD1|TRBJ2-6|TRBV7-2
CASSLVTVRGSSGANVLTF
TGTGCCAGCAGCTTAGTGACGGTCAGGGGGTCTAGTGGGGCCAACGTCCTGACTTTC
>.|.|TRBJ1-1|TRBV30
CAWVAGVPDEAFF
TGTGCCTGGGTTGCAGGGGTTCCGGATGAAGCTTTCTTT